This T cell receptor beta chain was found in a study of T cells in Graves' hyperthyroidism and ophthalmopathy. This clonotype was seen a handful of times. RNA transcripts provided the source from which TCR beta CDR3 regions were amplified. The primer set for the first-round RT-PCR of the TCR CDR3 was HTBI. TCRdb reanalysed the multiplex PCR reads using MiXCR and keeps one entry per CDR3 protein. This sample has around 350,000 distinct CDR3 sequences; about a sixth occur once, and the top ten carry roughly a third. Per the germline V gene, CDR1 is MNHEY and CDR2 is SVGEGT. This CDR3 has 16 amino acids. J lost 2 bases, V lost 0 bases, and 7 bases had no gene match.

The receptor comes from a woman aged 25 to 45 with Graves' hyperthyroidism that later progressed to Graves' ophthalmopathy. The specimen was blood. The J gene is TRBJ2-7, the V gene TRBV6-2 or TRBV6-3; TRBD1 matches 7 bases. This CDR3 reads CASSYSTGQVTYEQYF. The CDR3 region has the DNA TGTGCCAGCAGTTACTCAACTGGACAGGTTACCTACGAGCAGTACTTC.